This T cell receptor (beta chain) was profiled in a study of control samples from healthy donors and cancer patients. Repertoires were generated with immunoSEQ multiplex PCR, while TCRdb's copy carries only in-frame clones and drops some. This table holds some 130,000 clones, roughly 90% found once. This CDR3 is built from 15 residues. CDR1 and CDR2 from the germline V gene are SGHAT and FQNNGV. The V gene lost 4 bases and the J gene lost 4 bases, with 15 bases spanning the gap. The receptor was derived from a man aged 40-55 years in good health. V is TRBV11-2 and J is TRBJ2-3; D is possibly TRBD2 (5 bases). Sequencing used blood. CDR3 sequence: CASSSLSGRADTQYF. The CDR3 DNA reads as TGTGCCAGCAGCTCACTGTCGGGAAGGGCAGATACGCAGTATTTT.